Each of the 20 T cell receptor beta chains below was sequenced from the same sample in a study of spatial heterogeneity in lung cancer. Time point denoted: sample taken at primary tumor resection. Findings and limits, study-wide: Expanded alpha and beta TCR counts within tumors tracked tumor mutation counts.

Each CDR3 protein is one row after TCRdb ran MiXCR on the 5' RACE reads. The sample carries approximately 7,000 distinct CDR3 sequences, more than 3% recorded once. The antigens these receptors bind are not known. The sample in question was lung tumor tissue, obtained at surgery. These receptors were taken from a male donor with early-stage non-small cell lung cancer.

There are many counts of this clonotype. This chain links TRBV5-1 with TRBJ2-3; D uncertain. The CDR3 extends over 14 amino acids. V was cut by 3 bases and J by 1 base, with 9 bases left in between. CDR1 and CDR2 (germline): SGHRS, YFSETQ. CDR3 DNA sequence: TGCGCCAGCAGCTGGAACCCAGGCACAGATACGCAGTATTTT. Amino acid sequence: CASSWNPGTDTQYF.

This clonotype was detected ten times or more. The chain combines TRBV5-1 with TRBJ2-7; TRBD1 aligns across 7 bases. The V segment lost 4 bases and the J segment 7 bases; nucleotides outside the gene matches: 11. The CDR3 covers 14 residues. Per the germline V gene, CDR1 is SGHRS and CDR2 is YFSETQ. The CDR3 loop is CASSPIDRVGEQYF. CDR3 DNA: TGCGCCAGCAGCCCAATCGACAGGGTAGGTGAGCAGTACTTC.

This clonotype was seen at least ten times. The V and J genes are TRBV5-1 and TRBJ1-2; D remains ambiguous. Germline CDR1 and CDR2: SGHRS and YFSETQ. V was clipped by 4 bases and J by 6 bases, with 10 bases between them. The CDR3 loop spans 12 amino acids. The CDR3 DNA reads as TGCGCCAGCAGCCCTGACCAGGATGGCTACACCTTC. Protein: CASSPDQDGYTF.

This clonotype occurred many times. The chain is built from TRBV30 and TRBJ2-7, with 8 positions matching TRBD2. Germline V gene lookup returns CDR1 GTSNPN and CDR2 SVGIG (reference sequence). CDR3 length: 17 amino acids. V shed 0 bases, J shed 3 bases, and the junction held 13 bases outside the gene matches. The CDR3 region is CAWSVARAGANLYEQYF. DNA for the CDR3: TGTGCCTGGAGTGTAGCTCGAGCGGGGGCCAACCTCTACGAGCAGTACTTC.

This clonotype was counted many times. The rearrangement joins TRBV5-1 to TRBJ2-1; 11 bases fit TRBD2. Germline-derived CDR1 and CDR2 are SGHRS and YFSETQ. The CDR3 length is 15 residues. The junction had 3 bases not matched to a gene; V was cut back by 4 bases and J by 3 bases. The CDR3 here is CASSLGLAVYNEQFF. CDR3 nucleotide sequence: TGCGCCAGCAGCCTGGGACTAGCGGTCTACAATGAGCAGTTCTTC.

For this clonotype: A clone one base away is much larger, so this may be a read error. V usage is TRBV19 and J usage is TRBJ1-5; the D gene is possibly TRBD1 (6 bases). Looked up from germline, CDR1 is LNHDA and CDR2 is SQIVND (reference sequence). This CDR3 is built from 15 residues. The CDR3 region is CASRSFRTDNQAQHF. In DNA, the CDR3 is TGTGCCAGTCGCTCGTTTCGGACAGACAATCAGGCCCAGCATTTT.

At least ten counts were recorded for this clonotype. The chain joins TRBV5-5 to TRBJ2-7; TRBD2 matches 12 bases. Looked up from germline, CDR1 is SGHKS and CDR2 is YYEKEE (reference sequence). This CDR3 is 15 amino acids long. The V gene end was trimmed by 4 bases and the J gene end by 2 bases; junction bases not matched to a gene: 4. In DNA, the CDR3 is TGTGCCAGCAGCCCGACTAGCGGGAGACCCTACGAGCAGTACTTC. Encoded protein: CASSPTSGRPYEQYF.

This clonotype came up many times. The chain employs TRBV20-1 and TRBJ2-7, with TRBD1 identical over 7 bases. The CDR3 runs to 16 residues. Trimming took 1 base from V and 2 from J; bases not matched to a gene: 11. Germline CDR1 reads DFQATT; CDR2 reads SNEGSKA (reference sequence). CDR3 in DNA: TGCAGTGCTAGAGTCAGTTTAAGGGGGCCTACCTACGAGCAGTACTTC. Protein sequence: CSARVSLRGPTYEQYF.

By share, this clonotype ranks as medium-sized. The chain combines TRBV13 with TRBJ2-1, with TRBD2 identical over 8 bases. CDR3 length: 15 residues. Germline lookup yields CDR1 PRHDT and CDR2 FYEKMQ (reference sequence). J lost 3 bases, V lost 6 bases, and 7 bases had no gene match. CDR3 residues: CASSSAGEVYNEQFF. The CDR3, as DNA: TGTGCCAGCAGTTCAGCGGGAGAGGTCTACAATGAGCAGTTCTTC.

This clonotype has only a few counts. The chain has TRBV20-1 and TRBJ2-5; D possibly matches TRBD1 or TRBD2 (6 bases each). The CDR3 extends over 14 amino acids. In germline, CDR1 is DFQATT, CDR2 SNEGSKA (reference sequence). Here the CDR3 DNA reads TGCAGCTTCTGGGAAGGGGGGCCGCCAGAGACCCAGTACTTC. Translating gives CSFWEGGPPETQYF.

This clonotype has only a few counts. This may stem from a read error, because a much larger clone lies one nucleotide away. CDR3 nucleotide sequence: TGTGCCAGCAGCGGTTATGGCTACAACTTC. This translates into CASSGYGYNF. This rearrangement joins TRBV9 to TRBJ1-2; D unclear. The CDR3 totals 10 residues. The germline gives CDR1 SGDLS, CDR2 YYNGEE.

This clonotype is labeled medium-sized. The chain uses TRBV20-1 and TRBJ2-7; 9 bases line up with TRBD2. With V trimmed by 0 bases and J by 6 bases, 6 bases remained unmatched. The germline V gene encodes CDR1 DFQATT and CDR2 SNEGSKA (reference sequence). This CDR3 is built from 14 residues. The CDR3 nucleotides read TGCAGTGCTAGAGACTTAGCGGGAGTCGGCGAGCAGTACTTC. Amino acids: CSARDLAGVGEQYF.

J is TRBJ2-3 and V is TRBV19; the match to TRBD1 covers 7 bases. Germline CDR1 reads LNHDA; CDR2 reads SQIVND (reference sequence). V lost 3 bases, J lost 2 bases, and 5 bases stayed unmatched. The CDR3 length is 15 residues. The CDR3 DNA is TGTGCCAGTAGTATCGAGACAGGGCCCACAGATACGCAGTATTTT. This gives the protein CASSIETGPTDTQYF. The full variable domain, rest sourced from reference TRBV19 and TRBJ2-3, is DGGITQSPKYLFRKEGQNVTLSCEQNLNHDAMYWYRQDPGQGLRLIYYSQIVNDFQKGDIAEGYSVSREKKESFPLTVTSAQKNPTAFYLCASSIETGPTDTQYFGPGTRLTVL.

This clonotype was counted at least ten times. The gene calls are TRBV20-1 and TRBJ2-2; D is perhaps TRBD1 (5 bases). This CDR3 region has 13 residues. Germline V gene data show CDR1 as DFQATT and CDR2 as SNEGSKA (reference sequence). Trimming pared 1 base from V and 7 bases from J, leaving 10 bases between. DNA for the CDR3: TGCAGTGCTAGAGTCGGTAGGGGCGGGGAGCTGTTTTTT. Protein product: CSARVGRGGELFF.

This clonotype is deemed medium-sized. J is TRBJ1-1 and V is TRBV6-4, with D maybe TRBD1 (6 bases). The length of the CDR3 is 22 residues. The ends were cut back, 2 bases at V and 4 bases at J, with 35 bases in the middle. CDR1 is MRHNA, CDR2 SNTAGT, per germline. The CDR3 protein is CASSDLQKCLQGSGIVCTEAFF. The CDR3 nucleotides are TGTGCCAGCAGTGACCTCCAAAAGTGCCTACAGGGAAGTGGGATAGTGTGCACTGAAGCTTTCTTT.

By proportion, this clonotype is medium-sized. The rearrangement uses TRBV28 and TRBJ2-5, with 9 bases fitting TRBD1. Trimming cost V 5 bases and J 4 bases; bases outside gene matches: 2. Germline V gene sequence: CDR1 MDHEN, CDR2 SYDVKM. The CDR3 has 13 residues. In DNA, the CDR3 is TGTGCCAGCAGTGGGGACAGGGTAGAGACCCAGTACTTC. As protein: CASSGDRVETQYF.

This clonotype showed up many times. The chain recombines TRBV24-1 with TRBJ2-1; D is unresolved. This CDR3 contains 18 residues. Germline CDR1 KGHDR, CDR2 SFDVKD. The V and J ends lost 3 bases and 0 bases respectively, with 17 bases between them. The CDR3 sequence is CATSDPLSEQSSYNEQFF. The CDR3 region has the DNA TGTGCCACCAGTGATCCCCTCTCGGAACAGAGCTCCTACAATGAGCAGTTCTTC.

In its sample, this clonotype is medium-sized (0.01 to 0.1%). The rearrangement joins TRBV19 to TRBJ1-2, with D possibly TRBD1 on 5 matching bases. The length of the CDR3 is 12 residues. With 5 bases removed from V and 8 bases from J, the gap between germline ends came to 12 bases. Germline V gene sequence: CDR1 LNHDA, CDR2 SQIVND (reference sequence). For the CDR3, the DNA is TGTGCCAGTAGTCCCCAGGGTGACGGCTACACCTTC. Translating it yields CASSPQGDGYTF.

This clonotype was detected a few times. The CDR3 region is CASSLLPGTGPSGGYTF. CDR3 bases: TGTGCCAGCAGCTTACTTCCCGGAACAGGGCCAAGTGGTGGCTACACCTTC. The rearrangement links TRBV5-5 to TRBJ1-2, with D maybe TRBD1 (6 bases). CDR3 length: 17 residues. Per the germline V gene, CDR1 is SGHKS and CDR2 is YYEKEE (reference sequence). V was pared by 2 bases and J by 7 bases, with 24 bases between.

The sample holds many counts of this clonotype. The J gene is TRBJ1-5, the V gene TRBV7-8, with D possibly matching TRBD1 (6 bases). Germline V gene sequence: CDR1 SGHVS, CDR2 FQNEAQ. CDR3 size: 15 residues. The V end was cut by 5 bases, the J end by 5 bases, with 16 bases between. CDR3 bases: TGTGCCAGCAGCCAGAATGCGGGGGGCGATCAGCCCCAGCATTTT. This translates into CASSQNAGGDQPQHF.